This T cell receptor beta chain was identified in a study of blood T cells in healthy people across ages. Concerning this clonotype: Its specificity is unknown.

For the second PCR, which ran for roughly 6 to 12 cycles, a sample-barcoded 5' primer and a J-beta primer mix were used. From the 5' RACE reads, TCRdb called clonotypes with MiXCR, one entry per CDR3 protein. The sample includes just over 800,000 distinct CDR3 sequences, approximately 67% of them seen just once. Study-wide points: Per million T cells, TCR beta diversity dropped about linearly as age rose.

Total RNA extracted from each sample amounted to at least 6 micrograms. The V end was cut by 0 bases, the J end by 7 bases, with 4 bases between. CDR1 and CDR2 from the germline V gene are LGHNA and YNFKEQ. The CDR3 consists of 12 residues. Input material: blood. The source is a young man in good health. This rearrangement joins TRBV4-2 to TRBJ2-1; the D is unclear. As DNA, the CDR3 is TGTGCCAGCAGCCAAGAACGGAATGAGCAGTTCTTC. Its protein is CASSQERNEQFF.